The 25 T cell receptor beta chains in this list originate from one sample, sequenced in a study of post-analysis software for immune sequencing data. Study-level findings and limits: Five or six TRBV segments were significantly more frequent in patients than in controls. TRBV5-6, TRBV5-1 and TRBV20-1 were among these segments.

The library was made from cDNA and included unique molecular identifiers. TCRdb itself ran the PCR reads through MiXCR, one entry per CDR3 protein. The table includes around 400,000 distinct CDR3 sequences, approximately 38% detected once. These receptors have no identified antigens. Input material: blood. These receptor sequences come from a girl aged 2-10 years with multiple sclerosis.

CDR3 in amino acids: CASSYRTISADTQYF. DNA for the CDR3: TGTGCCAGCAGCTACAGGACAATCAGCGCAGATACGCAGTATTTT. The J gene is TRBJ2-3, the V gene TRBV7-2; the D gene is possibly TRBD1 (5 bases). The CDR3 is 15 residues long. Trimming pared 4 bases from V and 4 bases from J, leaving 15 bases between. Germline CDR1 SGHTA, CDR2 FQGNSA.

The chain links TRBV28 to TRBJ1-6; TRBD1 matches at 10 bases. The CDR3 runs to 15 residues. The J segment lost 9 bases and the V segment lost 7 bases, leaving 9 bases of the junction unmatched. Per the germline V gene, CDR1 is MDHEN and CDR2 is SYDVKM. The CDR3, as DNA: TGTGCCAGCACCGGCCCAGGGACAGGGGCTTCACCCCTCCACTTT. It translates to CASTGPGTGASPLHF. The whole variable domain, remainder taken from reference TRBV28 and TRBJ1-6, is DVKVTQSSRYLVKRTGEKVFLECVQDMDHENMFWYRQDPGLGLRLIYFSYDVKMKEKGDIPEGYSVSREKKERFSLILESASTNQTSMYLCASTGPGTGASPLHFGNGTRLTVT.

V and J are TRBV20-1 and TRBJ2-7; 10 nucleotides line up with TRBD2. The CDR3 runs to 14 residues. Germline loops: CDR1 DFQATT, CDR2 SNEGSKA (reference sequence). V dropped 1 base and J dropped 2; count of bases not matched to a gene: 2. The CDR3 nucleotides read TGCAGTGCTAGAGTCAGCGGGAGGGCCTACGAGCAGTACTTC. It translates to CSARVSGRAYEQYF.

Concerning this clonotype itself: At one boundary the junction diverges from the germline segment, which might be a read error. This chain connects TRBV4-3 to TRBJ2-3; D may be TRBD2 (5 bases). This CDR3 spans 15 amino acids. CDR1 LGHNA and CDR2 YSLEER come from the germline V gene. The CDR3 region is CASSQVWRATDTRYF. The CDR3 DNA sequence: TGCGCCAGCAGCCAAGTTTGGCGGGCCACAGATACGCGGTATTTT.

The chain links TRBV18 to TRBJ1-1; D possibly corresponds to TRBD1 (5 bases). CDR1 KGHSH and CDR2 LQKENI come from the germline V gene. The V end was cut by 3 bases, the J end by 5 bases, with 16 bases between. The CDR3 loop spans 15 amino acids. The CDR3 sequence is CASSPREQGSTEAFF. CDR3 nucleotide sequence: TGTGCCAGCTCACCCAGGGAGCAGGGATCTACTGAAGCTTTCTTT.

The chain recombines TRBV7-2 with TRBJ2-1; D possibly corresponds to TRBD2 (5 bases). The CDR3 loop spans 12 amino acids. Germline V lookup: CDR1 SGHTA, CDR2 FQGNSA. The V gene lost 3 bases and the J gene lost 13 bases, with 13 bases spanning the gap. The CDR3 nucleotides read TGTGCCAGCAGCTTGGCGGGTAAACGACAGTTCTTC. This codes for CASSLAGKRQFF.

There are a few counts of this clonotype. The chain combines TRBV6-2 or TRBV6-3 with TRBJ1-2; 8 bases match TRBD1. Germline V gene lookup returns CDR1 MNHEY and CDR2 SVGEGT. The V segment lost 4 bases and the J segment 2 bases; nucleotides outside the gene matches: 6. This CDR3 has 15 amino acids. CDR3 amino acids: CASSSSGTGNYGYTF. In DNA form, the CDR3 reads TGTGCCAGCAGTTCTTCCGGGACAGGCAACTATGGCTACACCTTC.

The CDR3 nucleotides read TGCGCCAGCAGCTTGGGGACTCTGGAGGCAGATACGCAGTATTTT. Protein product: CASSLGTLEADTQYF. V usage is TRBV5-1 and J usage is TRBJ2-3; perhaps TRBD2 as D (5 bases). The CDR3 runs to 15 residues. Germline V gene lookup returns CDR1 SGHRS and CDR2 YFSETQ. Trimming removed 0 bases from V and 4 bases from J, with 12 bases in between.

The sample holds a few counts of this clonotype. The rearrangement joins TRBV29-1 to TRBJ2-7; 9 bases are a match to TRBD2. The CDR3 loop spans 14 amino acids. V shed 7 bases, J shed 2 bases, and the junction held 9 bases outside the gene matches. Per the germline V gene, CDR1 is SQVTM and CDR2 is ANQGSEA. DNA of the CDR3: TGCAGCGCCTCTCTCCTAGCGGGGACCTACGAGCAGTACTTC. It codes for CSASLLAGTYEQYF.

The chain joins TRBV28 to TRBJ2-1, with 16 bases aligning to TRBD2. Germline V lookup: CDR1 MDHEN, CDR2 SYDVKM. V shed 6 bases and J 1 base; nucleotides not matched to a gene: 6. The CDR3 contains 18 residues. The CDR3 DNA is TGTGCCAGCAGCGTAGGGACTAGCGGGAGGGTTTCCTACAATGAGCAGTTCTTC. It codes for CASSVGTSGRVSYNEQFF.

The rearrangement uses TRBV7-9 and TRBJ2-3, with 8 bases lining up with TRBD2. With 5 bases clipped from V and 0 bases from J, the junction kept 4 bases outside the gene matches. Germline CDR1 SEHNR, CDR2 FQNEAQ (reference sequence). The CDR3 has 15 residues. The CDR3 region has the DNA TGTGCCAGCAGCCTACCTAGCGGGAGCACAGATACGCAGTATTTT. It encodes CASSLPSGSTDTQYF.

The J gene is TRBJ2-2, the V gene TRBV28; 12 nucleotides line up with TRBD1. The CDR3 loop spans 16 amino acids. With 7 bases clipped from V and 6 bases from J, the junction kept 9 bases outside the gene matches. Germline V gene sequence: CDR1 MDHEN, CDR2 SYDVKM. As DNA, the CDR3 is TGTGCCAGCATCGGGACAGGGGGCTACTGGTCCGGGGAGCTGTTTTTT. Its translation: CASIGTGGYWSGELFF.

This chain connects TRBV20-1 to TRBJ1-4, with D possibly matching TRBD1 (5 bases). The V gene's germline CDR1 is DFQATT and CDR2 SNEGSKA (reference sequence). This CDR3 has 12 residues. V was shortened by 1 base and J by 11 bases, with 11 bases between the two germline ends. As DNA, the CDR3 is TGCAGTGCTAGAGTAGGGACTGTCAAACTGTTTTTT. Protein product: CSARVGTVKLFF.

This chain joins TRBV6-2 or TRBV6-3 and TRBJ2-1, with D possibly being TRBD1 (7 bases). Germline V CDR1 and CDR2: MNHEY, SVGEGT. The CDR3 extends over 18 amino acids. Trimming left V 1 base short and J 2 bases short, with 18 bases between. The CDR3 bases are TGTGCCAGCAGTTACTTTGCGGGACAGCTCTCGACCTACAATGAGCAGTTCTTC. The encoded protein is CASSYFAGQLSTYNEQFF.

In its sample, this clonotype was seen a few times. This chain uses TRBV12-3 or TRBV12-4 with TRBJ2-1, with 8 bases fitting TRBD1. The CDR3 contains 13 residues. J lost 8 bases, V lost 8 bases, and 8 bases had no gene match. CDR3 coding DNA: TGTGCCAGCGGTAGGACAGGGCAGGATGAGCAGTTCTTC. Its protein is CASGRTGQDEQFF.

This sequence joins TRBV9 and TRBJ1-2, with D possibly matching TRBD1 (5 bases). This CDR3 has 14 amino acids. Germline V gene data show CDR1 as SGDLS and CDR2 as YYNGEE. The V end was cut by 6 bases, the J end by 5 bases, with 17 bases between. CDR3 region: CASTSGEGCYGYTF. In nucleotides, the CDR3 is TGTGCCAGCACCAGCGGTGAGGGGTGTTATGGCTACACCTTC.

The chain carries TRBV20-1 and TRBJ1-2, with a tentative D call TRBD1 (6 bases). The CDR3 is 12 amino acids. The germline V gene has CDR1 DFQATT and CDR2 SNEGSKA (reference sequence). Trimming took 4 bases from V and 3 from J, leaving 9 bases between them. CDR3 nucleotide sequence: TGCAGTGCTAAACAGGGTTACTATGGCTACACCTTC. As protein: CSAKQGYYGYTF.

This clonotype came up a few times. The V and J genes are TRBV6-1 and TRBJ2-5; 7 bases are a match to TRBD2. J lost 0 bases, V lost 7 bases, and 8 bases had no gene match. The CDR3 length is 15 residues. Per the germline V gene, CDR1 is MNHNS and CDR2 is SASEGT. As DNA, the CDR3 is TGTGCCAGCACCACCCTAGCGGCGTACCAAGAGACCCAGTACTTC. This encodes CASTTLAAYQETQYF.

J is TRBJ2-5 and V is TRBV20-1, with 7 bases identical to TRBD1. This CDR3 is built from 14 residues. Germline V gives CDR1 DFQATT, CDR2 SNEGSKA (reference sequence). V gave up 1 base and J gave up 0 bases; unmatched junction bases: 2. The DNA for the CDR3 is TGCAGTGCTAGAGGGGACAGAAACCAAGAGACCCAGTACTTC. It yields the protein CSARGDRNQETQYF.

This clonotype occurred a few times. This chain joins TRBV20-1 and TRBJ1-1; D not resolved. The V end was cut by 0 bases, the J end by 1 base, with 12 bases between. Germline CDR1 is DFQATT and CDR2 is SNEGSKA (reference sequence). The length of the CDR3 is 15 residues. CDR3 nucleotide sequence: TGCAGTGCTAGAGATCCCCGGGAGTGGAACACTGAAGCTTTCTTT. Protein product: CSARDPREWNTEAFF.

This clonotype was seen more than once but under ten times. This chain uses TRBV7-2 with TRBJ2-1; TRBD2 might be the D (6 bases). The germline CDR1 and CDR2 sequences are SGHTA and FQGNSA. The CDR3 has 18 amino acids. Trimming took off 0 bases at V and 4 bases at J, with 19 bases between the two ends. The CDR3 sequence is CASSLAWVRTTNYNEQFF. The CDR3 nucleotides read TGTGCCAGCAGCTTAGCGTGGGTACGGACTACGAATTACAATGAGCAGTTCTTC.

V is TRBV15 and J is TRBJ1-2, with D possibly TRBD1 on 6 matching bases. V lost 3 bases to trimming and J lost 3 bases, with 17 bases between them. Per germline, CDR1 LNHNV and CDR2 YYDKDF (reference sequence). This CDR3 comprises 16 residues. The CDR3 spells CATSSLPGALDYGYTF. The DNA for the CDR3 is TGTGCCACCAGCAGTCTTCCGGGGGCATTAGACTATGGCTACACCTTC.

The chain carries TRBV7-9 and TRBJ1-1; a weak D match, TRBD1 (5 bases). The CDR3 has 15 amino acids. Germline CDR1 SEHNR, CDR2 FQNEAQ (reference sequence). V was pared by 4 bases and J by 1 base, with 13 bases between. DNA for the CDR3: TGTGCCAGCAGCTATTCGGGGGTGCCGAACACTGAAGCTTTCTTT. Its translation: CASSYSGVPNTEAFF. Full variable domain (missing parts from reference TRBV7-9 and TRBJ1-1): DTGVSQNPRHKITKRGQNVTFRCDPISEHNRLYWYRQTLGQGPEFLTYFQNEAQLEKSRLLSDRFSAERPKGSFSTLEIQRTEQGDSAMYLCASSYSGVPNTEAFFGQGTRLTVV.

This clonotype was counted a few times. The rearrangement joins TRBV12-3 or TRBV12-4 to TRBJ2-1, with TRBD1 matching 7 bases. This CDR3 contains 13 residues. The ends lost 3 bases at V and 10 bases at J; junction bases unmatched: 6. The CDR3 nucleotides read TGTGCCAGCAGTTTCAGAACAGGGGACGAGCAGTTCTTC. Protein sequence: CASSFRTGDEQFF.

Only a few counts were recorded for this clonotype. This rearrangement joins TRBV29-1 to TRBJ2-3, with 7 bases aligning to TRBD1. The germline V gene encodes CDR1 SQVTM and CDR2 ANQGSEA. V dropped 6 bases and J dropped 4; count of bases not matched to a gene: 13. The CDR3 has 15 residues. For the CDR3, the DNA is TGCAGCGTGGCTGGGACAGAAGACACTGCAGATACGCAGTATTTT. Its translation is CSVAGTEDTADTQYF.